The 31 T cell receptor beta chains below come from one sample, sequenced in a study of cytomegalovirus exposure and HLA in healthy donors. PCR amplification relied on 60 Vbeta primers (plus 13 Jbeta primers). Sequencing used immunoSEQ multiplex PCR; TCRdb keeps in-frame clones, though not all of them. The data show more than 110,000 clones, around 76% seen once. Specimen: PBMCs. The receptors stem from a man younger than 30 in good health and CMV-seronegative.

CDR3 sequence reads: CAWSYGTGGGGYTF. The CDR3 bases are TGTGCCTGGAGTTACGGGACAGGGGGCGGCGGCTACACCTTC. V gene TRBV30 combines with J gene TRBJ1-2, with 12 bases lining up with TRBD1. The V gene end was trimmed by 2 bases and the J gene end by 8 bases; junction bases not matched to a gene: 6. The CDR3 is 14 residues long. Germline V CDR1 and CDR2: GTSNPN, SVGIG (reference sequence).

V usage is TRBV7-8 and J usage is TRBJ2-2; 7 bases agree with TRBD1. The CDR3 runs to 15 residues. Trimming at V came to 5 bases and at J to 4 bases, leaving 7 bases not matched to a gene. CDR1 SGHVS and CDR2 FQNEAQ come from the germline V gene. CDR3 region: CASSPTGTGTGELFF. The CDR3 DNA reads as TGTGCCAGCAGCCCGACAGGGACGGGCACCGGGGAGCTGTTTTTT.

The V and J genes are TRBV5-4 and TRBJ2-7, with 10 bases identical to TRBD2. CDR1 and CDR2 (germline): SGHNT, YYREEE (reference sequence). CDR3 length: 16 residues. The V gene end was trimmed by 1 base and the J gene end by 0 bases; junction bases not matched to a gene: 4. The CDR3 DNA reads TGTGCCAGCAGCTTGAGAGGACTAGCGGTCTCCTACGAGCAGTACTTC. Translation: CASSLRGLAVSYEQYF.

The rearrangement links TRBV11-2 to TRBJ1-4; 7 bases are shared with TRBD1. The CDR3 runs to 15 residues. With V trimmed by 5 bases and J by 8 bases, 11 bases remained unmatched. CDR1 and CDR2 from the germline V gene are SGHAT and FQNNGV. The CDR3 coding sequence is TGTGCCAGCAGCCAACTACAGGGGATCGGCGAAAAACTGTTTTTT. It codes for CASSQLQGIGEKLFF. The full variable domain, in which reference TRBV11-2 and TRBJ1-4 provide the parts outside the CDR3, is EAGVAQSPRYKIIEKRQSVAFWCNPISGHATLYWYQQILGQGPKLLIQFQNNGVVDDSQLPKDRFSAERLKGVDSTLKIQPAKLEDSAVYLCASSQLQGIGEKLFFGSGTQLSVL.

The chain uses TRBV7-3 and TRBJ1-1, with a possible D match to TRBD1 (6 bases). The CDR3 spans 12 residues. Germline values: CDR1 SGHTA, CDR2 FQGTGA. The germline V and J ends were trimmed by 0 bases and 11 bases, with 10 bases remaining between them. CDR3 region: CASSLTRGRAFF. CDR3 sequence (DNA): TGTGCCAGCAGCTTAACGCGGGGGCGGGCTTTCTTT.

The rearrangement joins TRBV19 to TRBJ2-1; TRBD1 aligns across 10 bases. Germline CDR1 LNHDA, CDR2 SQIVND (reference sequence). J lost 0 bases, V lost 6 bases, and 2 bases had no gene match. CDR3 length equals 15 residues. CDR3 sequence (DNA): TGTGCCAGTAGCCGGACAGGGGGCTCCTACAATGAGCAGTTCTTC. This codes for CASSRTGGSYNEQFF. The whole variable domain, remainder taken from reference TRBV19 and TRBJ2-1, is DGGITQSPKYLFRKEGQNVTLSCEQNLNHDAMYWYRQDPGQGLRLIYYSQIVNDFQKGDIAEGYSVSREKKESFPLTVTSAQKNPTAFYLCASSRTGGSYNEQFFGPGTRLTVL.

The CDR3 spells CASSSRDGYTF. The CDR3 bases are TGCGCCAGCAGTTCCAGGGATGGCTACACCTTC. The chain uses TRBV10-1 and TRBJ1-2; D may be TRBD1 (5 bases). The CDR3 sequence is 11 residues long. Looked up from germline, CDR1 is WNHNN and CDR2 is SYGVQD (reference sequence). V was trimmed by 5 bases and J by 6 bases, leaving 7 bases between them.

This rearrangement joins TRBV29-1 to TRBJ1-2; D uncertain. Germline assignment: CDR1 SQVTM and CDR2 ANQGSEA. The CDR3 loop spans 12 amino acids. Trimming stripped 4 bases from V and 2 bases from J, with 8 bases between. CDR3 sequence reads: CSVVWENYGYTF. The CDR3 DNA reads TGCAGCGTTGTTTGGGAGAACTATGGCTACACCTTC. Using reference TRBV29-1 and TRBJ1-2 for the parts outside the CDR3, the full variable domain is SAVISQKPSRDICQRGTSLTIQCQVDSQVTMMFWYRQQPGQSLTLIATANQGSEATYESGFVIDKFPISRPNLTFSTLTVSNMSPEDSSIYLCSVVWENYGYTFGSGTRLTVV.

This clone was counted a few times. DNA for the CDR3: TGTGCCAGCAGTTTGACGACAGGGCCAAATGAAAAACTGTTTTTT. This codes for CASSLTTGPNEKLFF. V and J are TRBV25-1 and TRBJ1-4, with 7 bases identical to TRBD1. J gave up 5 bases and V 5 bases, and 8 bases lay outside the gene matches. The CDR3 loop spans 15 amino acids. Germline V gene sequence: CDR1 MGHDK, CDR2 SYGVNS.

The genes are TRBV4-2 and TRBJ2-2; TRBD2 agrees at 9 bases. Germline CDR1 LGHNA, CDR2 YNFKEQ. The J segment lost 8 bases and the V segment lost 2 bases, leaving 12 bases of the junction unmatched. The CDR3 contains 17 residues. The CDR3 DNA sequence: TGTGCCAGCAGCCAACTCCCGACCGGGACTAGCAGGGGGGAGCTGTTTTTT. Amino acid sequence: CASSQLPTGTSRGELFF.

The V call is TRBV30, the J call TRBJ1-2; 7 bases match TRBD1. Trimming cost V 0 bases and J 3 bases; bases outside gene matches: 7. The CDR3 is made up of 15 amino acids. Germline CDR1 reads GTSNPN; CDR2 reads SVGIG (reference sequence). In DNA, the CDR3 is TGTGCCTGGAGTGTATACGGGGACAGAGACTATGGCTACACCTTC. Its translation: CAWSVYGDRDYGYTF.

Of note for this clone: The same CDR3 also results from other DNA sequences found in this sample. The genes are TRBV7-3 and TRBJ1-1, with D perhaps matching TRBD1 (6 bases). With 5 bases removed from V and 2 bases from J, the gap between germline ends came to 12 bases. Germline V gives CDR1 SGHTA, CDR2 FQGTGA. The CDR3 is made up of 14 amino acids. The CDR3 region is CASSPGGSNTEAFF. DNA for the CDR3: TGTGCCAGCAGCCCGGGGGGCAGCAACACTGAAGCTTTCTTT.

The chain recombines TRBV19 with TRBJ2-3; TRBD1 matches 8 bases. Germline CDR1 LNHDA, CDR2 SQIVND (reference sequence). V lost 10 bases to trimming and J lost 2 bases; unmatched junction nucleotides: 11. This CDR3 comprises 15 residues. The CDR3 DNA reads as TGTGCCAATCCAGGGGGCGGGCTAACCACAGATACGCAGTATTTT. Encoded protein: CANPGGGLTTDTQYF.

This sequence joins TRBV2 and TRBJ2-1, with 10 bases fitting TRBD2. This CDR3 region has 14 residues. The junction had 7 bases not matched to a gene; V was cut back by 9 bases and J by 5 bases. Germline values: CDR1 SNHLY, CDR2 FYNNEI. CDR3 in DNA: TGTGCCAGTCGTGGAGCGGGGGGGAACAATGAGCAGTTCTTC. It specifies CASRGAGGNNEQFF.

This rearrangement joins TRBV5-4 to TRBJ1-1; 7 nucleotides agree with TRBD1. This CDR3 comprises 16 residues. Losses at the gene ends were 0 bases for V and 4 bases for J; bases not matched to a gene: 9. CDR1 SGHNT and CDR2 YYREEE come from the germline V gene (reference sequence). The CDR3 is CASSLGVLAGGTEAFF. Here the CDR3 DNA reads TGTGCCAGCAGCTTGGGAGTCTTGGCAGGGGGCACTGAAGCTTTCTTT.

The rearrangement links TRBV6-1 to TRBJ2-5, with D uncertain. The CDR3 is 13 residues long. V lost 3 bases, J lost 5 bases, and 10 bases lay in between. Germline loops: CDR1 MNHNS, CDR2 SASEGT. DNA of the CDR3: TGTGCCAGCAGTGAGGAGCAAAGGGAGACCCAGTACTTC. Translated: CASSEEQRETQYF.

The V call is TRBV4-2, the J call TRBJ2-7; D unresolved. The CDR3 covers 16 residues. Trimming cost V 0 bases and J 2 bases, with 14 bases left between them. The germline V gene has CDR1 LGHNA and CDR2 YNFKEQ. CDR3 DNA: TGTGCCAGCAGCCAAGATCTTACGGGTGTGCCCTACGAGCAGTACTTC. Residues: CASSQDLTGVPYEQYF.

The CDR3 protein is CASSGDRGGTYEQYF. In nucleotides, the CDR3 is TGTGCCAGCAGTGGCGACAGGGGAGGAACCTACGAGCAGTACTTC. This chain joins TRBV6-5 and TRBJ2-7, with 8 positions matching TRBD1. J lost 2 bases, V lost 5 bases, and 8 bases had no gene match. Germline V CDR1 and CDR2: MNHEY, SVGAGI. This CDR3 comprises 15 residues.

This rearrangement joins TRBV5-1 to TRBJ2-5, with unresolved D. The CDR3 runs to 13 residues. CDR1 and CDR2 from the germline V gene are SGHRS and YFSETQ. Trimming shortened V by 0 bases and J by 5 bases, and 8 bases separated the two germline ends. CDR3 nucleotide sequence: TGCGCCAGCAGCTTGGTTCCTTCCGAGACCCAGTACTTC. Translated: CASSLVPSETQYF. Together with reference TRBV5-1 and TRBJ2-5, the CDR3 gives the full variable domain: KAGVTQTPRYLIKTRGQQVTLSCSPISGHRSVSWYQQTPGQGLQFLFEYFSETQRNKGNFPGRFSGRQFSNSRSEMNVSTLELGDSALYLCASSLVPSETQYFGPGTRLLVL.

This chain uses TRBV4-1 with TRBJ1-4; D gene unclear. Germline values: CDR1 MGHRA, CDR2 YSYEKL. This CDR3 contains 13 residues. V was pared by 2 bases and J by 5 bases, with 6 bases between. This CDR3 reads CASSQLRNEKLFF. The CDR3 DNA is TGCGCCAGCAGCCAACTGAGGAATGAAAAACTGTTTTTT.

On this clone itself: This CDR3 is also generated by other DNA sequences in the sample. The chain recombines TRBV28 with TRBJ1-1, with D uncertain. CDR3 length: 15 amino acids. Trimming cost V 6 bases and J 2 bases, with 16 bases left between them. Germline V gene sequence: CDR1 MDHEN, CDR2 SYDVKM. The CDR3 sequence: CASRSPSGPNTEAFF. The CDR3 DNA sequence: TGTGCCAGCAGGTCCCCCAGTGGGCCTAACACTGAAGCTTTCTTT.

This clone was seen only a few times. The CDR3 spells CAWSVKLNDNEQFF. The CDR3 DNA is TGTGCCTGGAGTGTGAAGCTTAACGACAATGAGCAGTTCTTC. V usage is TRBV30 and J usage is TRBJ2-1, with D uncertain. V dropped 0 bases and J dropped 5 bases, with 11 bases sitting between them. Germline-derived CDR1 and CDR2 are GTSNPN and SVGIG (reference sequence). The CDR3 has 14 residues.

The V and J genes are TRBV5-1 and TRBJ2-3; a weak D match, TRBD2 (6 bases). From germline, CDR1 is SGHRS and CDR2 YFSETQ. This CDR3 region has 16 residues. Deletions cut 0 bases from V and 0 bases from J, with 11 bases between. Here the CDR3 reads CASSLATSISTDTQYF. CDR3 nucleotides: TGCGCCAGCAGCTTGGCGACTAGTATTAGCACAGATACGCAGTATTTT.

This sequence joins TRBV18 and TRBJ2-5, with D maybe TRBD1 (6 bases). The CDR3 runs 15 residues. Germline V gene data show CDR1 as KGHSH and CDR2 as LQKENI. Trimming left V 4 bases short and J 1 base short, with 13 bases between. CDR3 in DNA: TGTGCCAGCTCACAACAGGGCGGAAGCCAAGAGACCCAGTACTTC. Amino acids: CASSQQGGSQETQYF.

The chain has TRBV7-6 and TRBJ1-1, with D tentatively TRBD1 (6 bases). Trimming took off 5 bases at V and 5 bases at J, with 18 bases between the two ends. Germline lookup yields CDR1 SGHVS and CDR2 FNYEAQ. This CDR3 region has 15 residues. The CDR3 sequence: CASSPQGYGGTEAFF. In nucleotides, the CDR3 is TGTGCCAGCAGCCCACAGGGTTACGGTGGGACTGAAGCTTTCTTT.

The chain couples TRBV30 to TRBJ2-3; D ambiguous. Germline CDR1 and CDR2: GTSNPN and SVGIG (reference sequence). This CDR3 has 13 residues. CDR3 amino acids: CAKRSHSTDTQYF. DNA for the CDR3: TGTGCTAAGAGGTCACATAGTACAGATACGCAGTATTTT.

As regards this clone: The identical CDR3 is also encoded by other nucleotide sequences in the sample. This sequence joins TRBV15 and TRBJ1-1; 9 positions match TRBD1. Germline CDR1 reads LNHNV; CDR2 reads YYDKDF (reference sequence). The CDR3 loop spans 15 amino acids. J was trimmed by 1 base and V by 3 bases; bases with no gene match: 3. The CDR3 loop reads CATSRRTGENTEAFF. CDR3 in DNA: TGTGCCACCAGCAGGAGGACAGGGGAGAACACTGAAGCTTTCTTT.

CDR3 in amino acids: CASRPRGNTEAFF. CDR3 nucleotide sequence: TGTGCCAGCAGGCCCAGGGGGAACACTGAAGCTTTCTTT. This chain joins TRBV6-5 and TRBJ1-1; TRBD1 is a possible D gene (6 bases). The CDR3 has 13 amino acids. V was clipped by 6 bases and J by 1 base, with 9 bases between them. Germline CDR1 and CDR2: MNHEY and SVGAGI.

CDR3 bases: TGTGCCTGGAGCAGGGGGTATGAGCAGTTCTTC. Translating gives CAWSRGYEQFF. The chain has TRBV30 and TRBJ2-1; 7 positions match TRBD1. This CDR3 region has 11 residues. CDR1 is GTSNPN and CDR2 is SVGIG in the germline V gene (reference sequence). V lost 3 bases and J lost 8; bases outside the gene matches: 1.

The V call is TRBV5-4, the J call TRBJ2-7, with D perhaps TRBD2 (6 bases). Germline values: CDR1 SGHNT, CDR2 YYREEE (reference sequence). The CDR3 loop spans 16 amino acids. The V end lost 3 bases, the J end lost 0 bases, and 16 bases lay between the germline ends. The chain's CDR3 is CASSSRRGESSYEQYF. The CDR3 DNA is TGTGCCAGCAGCTCCCGTCGCGGGGAAAGCTCCTACGAGCAGTACTTC.

The chain uses TRBV30 and TRBJ1-6; perhaps TRBD1 as D (5 bases). With 1 base removed from V and 11 bases from J, the gap between germline ends came to 12 bases. The germline V gene has CDR1 GTSNPN and CDR2 SVGIG (reference sequence). The CDR3 is 13 residues long. DNA of the CDR3: TGTGCCTGGAGTGGGCAGGGCTCGCCACCCCTCCACTTT. The encoded protein is CAWSGQGSPPLHF.